Below, 18 T cell receptor beta chains from the same sample are listed, as sequenced in a study of Ad26.COV2.S vaccination and SARS-CoV-2 variants. Assay: immunoSEQ multiplex PCR; the TCRdb copy retains only in-frame clones and omits some. The repertoire has some 390,000 clones, 89% of them found once; the top ten carry around 1.8%. This sample's treatment: roughly 20 received Ad26.COV2.S at low or high dose, single or two shots; about 5 received placebo; per-sample allocation not given. Sampling happened 63 days after the first vaccine or placebo injection. Sample: peripheral blood, taken in a trial of Ad26.COV2.S vaccine versus placebo. The origin of the receptors is a person between 18 and 60 years old who received the Ad26.COV2.S COVID-19 vaccine or a placebo.

The chain carries TRBV2 and TRBJ2-7, with D possibly matching TRBD2 (6 bases). The germline V gene encodes CDR1 SNHLY and CDR2 FYNNEI. The CDR3 totals 14 residues. With 9 bases removed from V and 0 bases from J, the gap between germline ends came to 15 bases. The CDR3 sequence is CASNGPGDSYEQYF. The CDR3 DNA reads TGTGCCAGTAACGGGCCGGGAGACTCCTACGAGCAGTACTTC.

This clone was seen only once. The chain uses TRBV4-1 and TRBJ1-2; 8 bases are shared with TRBD1. The ends lost 1 base at V and 1 base at J; junction bases unmatched: 5. Germline values: CDR1 MGHRA, CDR2 YSYEKL. CDR3 length: 16 residues. CDR3 DNA: TGCGCCAGCAGCCAAGGGCGGGACAGGCGTAACTATGGCTACACCTTC. It specifies CASSQGRDRRNYGYTF.

V and J are TRBV28 and TRBJ2-3, with D perhaps matching TRBD1 (6 bases). Trimming took off 4 bases at V and 2 bases at J, with 13 bases between the two ends. Germline V lookup: CDR1 MDHEN, CDR2 SYDVKM. This CDR3 is 15 amino acids long. The CDR3 loop reads CASSSGQTLTDTQYF. CDR3 in DNA: TGTGCCAGCAGTTCCGGACAGACCCTCACAGATACGCAGTATTTT.

This chain joins TRBV4-2 and TRBJ2-3; possible D gene TRBD1, 6 bases. V lost 1 base and J 3 bases, leaving 14 bases between the germline ends. Germline CDR1 is LGHNA and CDR2 is YNFKEQ. This CDR3 has 16 amino acids. CDR3 nucleotides: TGTGCCAGCAGCCAAGGCGGTCGCGGACAGACAGATACGCAGTATTTT. The encoded protein is CASSQGGRGQTDTQYF.

This sequence joins TRBV18 and TRBJ2-7; 7 positions agree with TRBD1. The CDR3 length is 13 residues. V lost 5 bases to trimming and J lost 2 bases; unmatched junction nucleotides: 3. The V gene's germline CDR1 is KGHSH and CDR2 LQKENI. CDR3 sequence (DNA): TGTGCCAGCTCAAGGGACAGTCCCTACGAGCAGTACTTC. The encoded protein is CASSRDSPYEQYF.

The rearrangement joins TRBV6-2 or TRBV6-3 to TRBJ2-7; 10 bases are shared with TRBD2. V shed 2 bases, J shed 0 bases, and the junction held 1 base outside the gene matches. Per germline, CDR1 MNHEY and CDR2 SVGEGT. The CDR3 covers 15 residues. The CDR3 here is CASSYASGSSYEQYF. CDR3 nucleotides: TGTGCCAGCAGTTACGCTAGCGGGAGCTCCTACGAGCAGTACTTC.

V gene TRBV9 combines with J gene TRBJ2-5, with 7 bases that match TRBD2. The ends lost 0 bases at V and 7 bases at J; junction bases unmatched: 6. The CDR3 has 14 amino acids. The germline V gene encodes CDR1 SGDLS and CDR2 YYNGEE. CDR3: CASSVGPGGSTQYF. The CDR3 DNA follows: TGTGCCAGCAGCGTAGGCCCGGGGGGATCGACCCAGTACTTC.

The chain recombines TRBV28 with TRBJ1-3; TRBD1 agrees at 7 bases. Looked up from germline, CDR1 is MDHEN and CDR2 is SYDVKM. This CDR3 comprises 16 residues. Germline trimming cut 4 bases from V and 0 bases from J; bases unmatched to any gene: 6. CDR3 in amino acids: CASSSLRDSSGNTIYF. CDR3 sequence (DNA): TGTGCCAGCAGTTCCCTCCGGGACAGCTCTGGAAACACCATATATTTT.

V and J are TRBV6-2 or TRBV6-3 and TRBJ2-2, with D hard to call. The germline gives CDR1 MNHEY, CDR2 SVGEGT. There are 11 residues in the CDR3. Deletions cut 5 bases from V and 6 bases from J, with 4 bases between. CDR3 amino acids: CASSHSGELFF. CDR3 bases: TGTGCCAGCAGTCATTCCGGGGAGCTGTTTTTT.

The chain recombines TRBV28 with TRBJ1-1, with 7 bases identical to TRBD1. The germline V gene encodes CDR1 MDHEN and CDR2 SYDVKM. Unmatched junction bases numbered 5, after V lost 3 bases and J lost 10 bases. This CDR3 spans 12 amino acids. The CDR3 nucleotides are TGTGCCAGCAGTTTCCAGGACAGGAGAGCTTTCTTT. Its translation: CASSFQDRRAFF.

The J gene is TRBJ1-2, the V gene TRBV23-1; TRBD1 aligns across 11 bases. TRBV23-1 is an ORF for which the function is uncertain. V lost 0 bases to trimming and J lost 7 bases; unmatched junction nucleotides: 7. This CDR3 spans 16 amino acids. The CDR3 coding sequence is TGCGCCAGCAGTCAATCGGGACAGGGGGGAGTAGGTGGCTACACCTTC. Translation: CASSQSGQGGVGGYTF.

This clone has only one observation. The V call is TRBV28, the J call TRBJ1-4, with TRBD1 matching 8 bases. With V trimmed by 6 bases and J by 7 bases, 7 bases remained unmatched. The CDR3 runs to 14 residues. Germline CDR1 is MDHEN and CDR2 is SYDVKM. CDR3 DNA sequence: TGTGCCAGCAGCCCAGGGGGCGCGAGTGAAAAACTGTTTTTT. It encodes CASSPGGASEKLFF.

V is TRBV6-4 and J is TRBJ2-1; D possibly corresponds to TRBD2 (5 bases). There are 15 residues in the CDR3. V lost 0 bases to trimming and J lost 4 bases, with 10 bases between them. Germline V gene data show CDR1 as MRHNA and CDR2 as SNTAGT. CDR3 protein: CASSDSRASYNEQFF. The CDR3 DNA follows: TGTGCCAGCAGTGACTCGAGGGCTTCGTACAATGAGCAGTTCTTC.

V and J are TRBV29-1 and TRBJ2-1; weak D call: TRBD2 (6 bases). The germline V gene encodes CDR1 SQVTM and CDR2 ANQGSEA. Trimming removed 4 bases at V and 2 bases at J, with 12 bases between. The CDR3 spans 14 residues. CDR3 DNA: TGCAGCGTTGGGATGGAGGGCCCCTACAATGAGCAGTTCTTC. This codes for CSVGMEGPYNEQFF.

The chain links TRBV9 to TRBJ2-3; 7 bases are shared with TRBD1. This CDR3 has 15 amino acids. From germline, CDR1 is SGDLS and CDR2 YYNGEE. Losses at the gene ends were 3 bases for V and 2 bases for J; bases not matched to a gene: 6. This CDR3 reads CASSAQGSFTDTQYF. For the CDR3, the DNA is TGTGCCAGCAGCGCACAGGGGTCCTTCACAGATACGCAGTATTTT.

V and J are TRBV12-2 and TRBJ2-2. TRBV12-2 is a documented pseudogene. The CDR3 extends over 17 amino acids. CDR3: CASRLAAAKPYTGELFF. CDR3 bases: TGTGCAAGTCGCTTAGCGGCCGCCAAGCCCTATACCGGGGAGCTGTTTTTT.

This clone was detected only once. The chain joins TRBV27 to TRBJ1-6; perhaps TRBD1 as D (5 bases). Looked up from germline, CDR1 is MNHEY and CDR2 is SMNVEV (reference sequence). CDR3 length equals 14 residues. V lost 7 bases and J 3 bases, leaving 10 bases between the germline ends. This CDR3 is CASKGFHYNSPLHF. The CDR3 bases are TGTGCCAGCAAGGGGTTTCACTATAATTCACCCCTCCACTTT.

The rearrangement uses TRBV15 and TRBJ2-7; TRBD1 matches 12 bases. The germline V gene has CDR1 LNHNV and CDR2 YYDKDF (reference sequence). V gave up 11 bases and J gave up 5 bases; unmatched junction bases: 7. CDR3 size: 13 residues. CDR3 loop: CASGTGGPDEQYF. In DNA form, the CDR3 reads TGTGCCTCCGGGACAGGGGGCCCAGACGAGCAGTACTTC.